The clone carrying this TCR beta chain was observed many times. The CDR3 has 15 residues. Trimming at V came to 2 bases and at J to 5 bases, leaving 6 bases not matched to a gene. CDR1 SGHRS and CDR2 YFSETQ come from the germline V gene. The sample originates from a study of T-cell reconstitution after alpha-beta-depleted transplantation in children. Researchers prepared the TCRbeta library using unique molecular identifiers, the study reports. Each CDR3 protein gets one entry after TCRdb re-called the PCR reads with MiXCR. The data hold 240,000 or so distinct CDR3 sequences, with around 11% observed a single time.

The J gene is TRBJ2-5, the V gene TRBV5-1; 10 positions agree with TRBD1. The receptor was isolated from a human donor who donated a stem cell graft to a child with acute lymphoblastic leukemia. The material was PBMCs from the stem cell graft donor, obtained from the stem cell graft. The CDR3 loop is CASSFDRGLEETQYF. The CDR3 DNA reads TGCGCCAGCAGCTTTGACAGGGGGCTGGAGGAGACCCAGTACTTC.